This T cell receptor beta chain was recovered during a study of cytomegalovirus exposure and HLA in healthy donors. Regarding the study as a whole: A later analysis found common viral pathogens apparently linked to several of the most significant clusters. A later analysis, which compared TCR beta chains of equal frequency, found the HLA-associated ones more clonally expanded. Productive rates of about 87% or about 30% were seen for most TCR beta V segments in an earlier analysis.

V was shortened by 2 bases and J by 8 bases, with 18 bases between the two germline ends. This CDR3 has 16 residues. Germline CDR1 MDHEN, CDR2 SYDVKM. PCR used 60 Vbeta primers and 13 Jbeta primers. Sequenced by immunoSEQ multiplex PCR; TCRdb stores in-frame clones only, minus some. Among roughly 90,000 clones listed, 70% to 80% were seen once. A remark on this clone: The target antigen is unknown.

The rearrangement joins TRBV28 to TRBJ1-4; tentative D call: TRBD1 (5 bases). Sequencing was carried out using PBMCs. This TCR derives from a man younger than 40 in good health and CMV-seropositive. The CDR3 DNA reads TGTGCCAGCAGTTTACGGTCGGCAGGGCCCATCGAAAAACTGTTTTTT. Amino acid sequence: CASSLRSAGPIEKLFF.